The clone carrying this TCR beta chain turned up a few times. The V and J ends lost 3 bases and 4 bases, in that order; junction bases with no gene match: 10. CDR1 is SGHRS and CDR2 is YFSETQ in the germline V gene. This CDR3 is 16 amino acids long. Mismatch repair deficiency was confirmed in all patients, by PCR or immunohistochemistry. This specimen belongs to a study of PD-1 blockade in mismatch repair-deficient tumors. The repertoire was sequenced with immunoSEQ multiplex PCR; TCRdb's copy has only in-frame clones and lacks some. The repertoire has about 130,000 clones, almost 90% of them found once; the top ten carry approximately 12%.

J is TRBJ2-5 and V is TRBV5-1; 9 bases map to TRBD2. The sequence derives from an adult with mismatch repair-deficient cancer. Material: peripheral blood, obtained almost 74 weeks after starting pembrolizumab. CDR3 in amino acids: CASSWGVAGVGETQYF. CDR3 coding DNA: TGCGCCAGCAGCTGGGGGGTAGCGGGAGTAGGAGAGACCCAGTACTTC. The full variable domain, in which reference TRBV5-1 and TRBJ2-5 provide the parts outside the CDR3, is KAGVTQTPRYLIKTRGQQVTLSCSPISGHRSVSWYQQTPGQGLQFLFEYFSETQRNKGNFPGRFSGRQFSNSRSEMNVSTLELGDSALYLCASSWGVAGVGETQYFGPGTRLLVL.